The T cell receptor beta chain under discussion was sequenced for a study of OX40 agonist ivuxolimab in advanced cancers. Notes on the research overall: Ivuxolimab was an agonistic, fully human IgG2 monoclonal antibody directed against OX40 (CD134), a costimulatory receptor. Prior anti-PD-1, anti-PD-L1 or anti-CTLA-4 therapy was permitted, and checkpoint inhibitors had been received by about two fifths of dose-escalation patients. In the dose-escalation cohort, approximately 80% of patients were male, and the mean age was 60 years with a range of about 20 to 79. Partial responses were achieved by three dose-escalation patients, of whom one had hepatocellular carcinoma and two had cutaneous melanoma. Among the approximately 50 dose-escalation patients, around 20 had hepatocellular carcinoma, approximately 15 melanoma, 9 renal cell carcinoma and 9 head and neck cancer. The monotherapy dose-escalation portion (N of about 47 patients) of the phase I ivuxolimab trial is reported in the paper. Peripheral TCRbeta sequencing aimed to test whether ivuxolimab altered TCR sequence diversity and caused clonal T-cell expansion. Intravenous ivuxolimab was administered to patients every 2 weeks at six dose levels: 0.01, 0.1, 0.3, 1.5, 3 and 10 mg/kg. The paper's findings and limits, for the study overall: At doses of 0.1 to 3.0 mg/kg, clonal expansion of both CD4+ and CD8+ blood T cells was observed from baseline to week 6. After ivuxolimab, more expanded clones were found on average in CD8+ T cells than in CD4+ T cells. Low levels of normalized T-cell clonal expansion were also seen in some nonresponding patients. Which antigens the clonally expanded peripheral T cells were specific for was not determined. Partial responders in the 0.1-3.0 mg/kg groups had among the lowest normalized peripheral clonal expansion, especially among CD8+ T cells.

V was cut back by 5 bases and J by 6 bases, leaving a gap of 17 bases between them. Spanning cysteine to phenylalanine, the CDR3 consists of 16 amino acids. CDR3 DNA only is kept here, 48 bases in frame from base 1. The germline V gene yields SGHTA for CDR1 and FQGTGA for CDR2. Patients with autoimmune disease history or receiving systemic immunosuppression were excluded from the trial. In every dose cohort, peripheral blood was drawn for TCR sequencing at baseline, cycle 4 day 1, and cycle 7 day 1. The samples were drawn from a first-in-human, open-label, multicenter phase I dose-escalation trial of ivuxolimab. Adults with locally advanced or metastatic melanoma, renal cell carcinoma, hepatocellular carcinoma or head and neck squamous cell carcinoma were enrolled in the trial. Before TCR sequencing, CD4+ and CD8+ T cells were separately sorted from peripheral blood. Genomic DNA was isolated from the sorted cells so that the TCRbeta CDR3 region could be sequenced. The immunoSEQ Assay was used for sequencing of TCRbeta CDR3 regions. The table was pulled from immuneACCESS by TCRdb, which kept in-frame rearrangements only. Such tables lose some clones; where checked, under half of the loss comes from unresolved V genes, and the rest has no known cause. Recorded for this sample are approximately 76,000 clones; over 90% of them occurred a single time. 6.2% of the sample is in the top ten clones.

This clone has only one observation. It lacks a known antigen. Base-call qualities are not available, and no considerably larger clone is one nucleotide away. The source material was CD4+ or CD8+ T cells sorted from blood, sampled in a trial of the OX40 agonist ivuxolimab. The source is an adult with an advanced solid tumor such as melanoma, head and neck, liver or kidney cancer. The chain was built from TRBV7-3 and TRBJ1-6; the D segment could be TRBD1, given 5 matching bases. CDR3 loop: CASSMGPYGGNSPLHF. The DNA is as follows: TGTGCCAGCAGCATGGGGCCCTACGGTGGTAATTCACCCCTCCACTTT. The full variable domain, completed from the reference TRBV7-3 and TRBJ1-6 proteins outside the CDR3, reads GAGVSQTPSNKVTEKGKYVELRCDPISGHTALYWYRQSLGQGPEFLIYFQGTGAADDSGLPNDRFFAVRPEGSVSTLKIQRTERGDSAVYLCASSMGPYGGNSPLHFGNGTRLTVT.